Reported below is one T cell receptor (beta chain). This clone came up a few times. The clone's antigen remains unknown. No base qualities exist here, and no much larger clone lies one base off it. This record comes from a study of shared clonotypes between healthy human individuals (dated by TCRdb to 2018 to 2020). Study-level background: The cohort comprised a couple of women and a few men aged 18 to 49 years. The study deeply sequenced blood TCR repertoires of about five healthy adults to estimate repertoire size and the extent of clonotype sharing between individuals. For each donor, CD4 naive and CD4 memory were each given three plates, CD8 naive was given two plates, and CD8 memory was given one plate. Between about 0.9 and 9 billion PBMCs per donor were obtained by leukapheresis. To increase sequencing depth and limit assay-specific biases, different laboratories used diverse techniques to prepare libraries and sequence TCR repertoires. Results and caveats for the whole study, not just this receptor: Incomplete sequencing was indicated by rarefaction of sorted-subset datasets, despite the large sequencing depth. Sampling was restricted to blood, and TCR repertoires in tissue are likely to differ from TCR repertoires in blood. Because the study included only a small number of donors, the genetic and exposure-history diversity represented was limited. Compared with non-shared clonotypes, the clonotypes found in all four sorted-subset donors had higher generation probabilities. Pairwise subsampling led to the expectation that sequencing depth would affect the degree of clonotype sharing among donors. Across several donors, about 5.2% of naive CD4, 3% to 4% of naive CD8, 2.3% of memory CD4, and approximately 0.4% of memory CD8 clonotypes were shared. Estimated clonotype richness was generally larger for naive than for memory subsets.

The CDR3 goes from the cysteine to the phenylalanine over 14 residues. CDR3 DNA only is kept here, 42 bases in frame from base 1. V lost 7 bases and J lost 4 bases; the stretch between them is 18 bases long. From the germline V gene, CDR1 is SQVTM and CDR2 is ANQGSEA. Using the deep immunoSEQ assay, TCR CDR3 regions were amplified from genomic DNA by multiplex PCR. For each cell subset, the extracted genomic DNA was distributed evenly across all wells of several immunoSEQ 96-well plates, and each plate served as one replicate. For sorted subsets, each replicate PCR was loaded with about 200 ng genomic DNA, equivalent to 30,000 or so T cell genomes. The purified libraries were quantified using a Qubit 3.0 fluorometer, sized with a Bioanalyzer 2100, and then quantified again using the KAPA Library Quantification kit. A separate single-read 150-cycle Illumina NextSeq 550 flow cell was used to sequence each immunoSEQ 96-well plate. Processing in the source paper ran as follows. Because only junctional sequences without quality scores were contained in the immunoSEQ output, filtering matching that applied to full-length reads could not be performed. Sequences were annotated with PyIR, a Python wrapper for IgBLAST v1.9, using IMGT germline references to assign V/J genes and CDR3. Reads were filtered out if the reads had weak V/J assignments (E-value above 1e-6), no CDR3, stop codons, out-of-frame junctions, or ambiguous translated residues. A V3J clonotype was defined by an identical inferred V gene, J gene, and CDR3 amino acid sequence. To compute the percentage overlap between repertoires, the number of shared unique clonotypes was divided by the size of the smaller repertoire. Richness of each repertoire was evaluated using RTK rarefaction, the Chao1 estimator, and Recon v2.1 estimates of unobserved clonotypes. Generation probabilities for all TCRbeta clonotypes obtained by the gDNA method from a handful of donors were computed using OLGA. TCRdb limited this immuneACCESS table to in-frame rearrangements with V and J called. A share of clones is missing; checked studies link under half to unresolved V genes, and the rest is unexplained. That table gives V, J and clone size, and the DNA gave D and trimming. A total of millions of clones appear in this sample, just over 90% of them only once. The ten largest clones add up to 1.7% of the sample.

CD8 naive samples consisted of CD45RO-negative cells that were positively selected for CCR7, yielding a CD45RA+CCR7+ population without TemRA cells. Donors were healthy HIV-negative adults with no recently reported acute infections or vaccinations. Every donor was a Caucasian adult residing in Nashville, Tennessee, USA. Blood was obtained by leukapheresis, after which PBMCs were separated by Ficoll-Histopaque density gradient centrifugation and cryopreserved in liquid nitrogen vapor phase. Analytical flow cytometry was used to check the purity and quantity of every magnetically sorted T cell population. From each sorted fraction, genomic DNA was isolated and quantified by UV absorbance on a Nanodrop 2000c.

In this chain, TRBV29-1 is recombined with TRBJ2-3; possibly the D gene is TRBD1, per 6 matching bases. The receptor was derived from a man between 18 and 35 years old in good health. Some clones in this sample may be carry-over from other donors' samples. The sequencing sample was made of naive CD8+ T cells from PBMCs. Per the publication, the cell subset or site label means: CD45RA+CCR7+. The nucleotides read TGCAGCGGTACGGGACATCCTTCGGCAGATACGCAGTATTTT. Its coded protein is CSGTGHPSADTQYF.